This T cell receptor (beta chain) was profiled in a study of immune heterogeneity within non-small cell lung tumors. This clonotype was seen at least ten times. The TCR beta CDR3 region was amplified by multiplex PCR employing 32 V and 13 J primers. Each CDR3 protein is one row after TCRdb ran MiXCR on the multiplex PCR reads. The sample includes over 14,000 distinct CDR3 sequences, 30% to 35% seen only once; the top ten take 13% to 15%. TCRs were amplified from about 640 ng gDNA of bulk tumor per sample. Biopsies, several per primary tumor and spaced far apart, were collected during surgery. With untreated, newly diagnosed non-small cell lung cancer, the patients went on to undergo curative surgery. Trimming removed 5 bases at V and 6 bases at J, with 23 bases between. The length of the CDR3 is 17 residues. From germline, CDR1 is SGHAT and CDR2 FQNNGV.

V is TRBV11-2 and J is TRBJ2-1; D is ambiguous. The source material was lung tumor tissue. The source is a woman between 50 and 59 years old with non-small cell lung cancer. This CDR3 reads CASSPDRLGPLSNEQFF. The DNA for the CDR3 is TGTGCCAGCAGCCCAGACCGGCTCGGCCCATTGAGCAATGAGCAGTTCTTC.